This T cell receptor beta chain is drawn from a study of blood T cell repertoires in COVID-19. Study-level background: Samples came from the United States, Italy and Spain, spanning acute and convalescent COVID-19.

CDR3 length equals 14 residues. Losses at the gene ends were 3 bases for V and 6 bases for J; bases not matched to a gene: 6. Per germline, CDR1 SGHDT and CDR2 YYEEEE. The protocol was immunoSEQ multiplex PCR, while the TCRdb copy is restricted to in-frame clones and leaves out a portion. Among roughly 110,000 clones, about four fifths were seen once, and the ten largest hold about 4%. The sequence came from a human donor in a cohort sampled during active COVID-19. The specimen was peripheral blood. The genes are TRBV5-6 and TRBJ2-1; TRBD1 matches 7 bases. DNA of the CDR3: TGTGCCAGCAGCTCGACAGGGTCTGGCAATGAGCAGTTCTTC. Its protein is CASSSTGSGNEQFF.